The 19 T cell receptor beta chains given below trace back to one sample, sequenced in a study of T cell repertoires in cytomegalovirus infection. TCRdb re-analysed the reads in MiXCR, keeping a single row per CDR3 protein. Altogether some 400,000 distinct CDR3 sequences are present, roughly 30% being singletons, with the ten largest covering roughly 13%. Specimen: PBMCs. These receptors were collected from a human donor in good health (CMV status not recorded). Some clones in this sample may be carry-over from other donors' samples.

The gene calls are TRBV7-8 and TRBJ2-5; the D gene is possibly TRBD1 (6 bases). There are 15 residues in the CDR3. CDR1 and CDR2 (germline): SGHVS, FQNEAQ. Between the trimmed V and J ends, which lost 2 bases and 4 bases, there was a span of 14 bases. CDR3 region: CASSLSGQIIETQYF. Written as DNA, the CDR3 is TGTGCCAGCAGCTTAAGCGGACAGATAATAGAGACCCAGTACTTC.

V usage is TRBV10-1 and J usage is TRBJ1-1; no firm D call. Between the trimmed V and J ends, which lost 3 bases and 1 base, there was a span of 6 bases. CDR3 length: 13 residues. CDR1 is WNHNN and CDR2 is SYGVQD in the germline V gene (reference sequence). CDR3 sequence reads: CASSEAPNTEAFF. The DNA for the CDR3 is TGCGCCAGCAGTGAAGCTCCGAACACTGAAGCTTTCTTT.

A few counts support this clonotype. A read error may be the cause here, since a much bigger clone is one base away. The conserved phenylalanine or tryptophan is not found at the CDR3 terminus, so this likely reflects a read error. The V and J genes are TRBV11-3 and TRBJ1-2; 8 nucleotides agree with TRBD1. Trimming cost V 5 bases and J 4 bases; bases outside gene matches: 15. Germline values: CDR1 SGHNT, CDR2 YENEEA. The CDR3 extends over 17 amino acids. CDR3 DNA: TGTGCCAGCAGCCTAACCACCAGGGGGCAGTGGGGCTATGGCTACACCTTA. Its protein product is CASSLTTRGQWGYGYTL.

The V call is TRBV12-3 or TRBV12-4, the J call TRBJ2-3; D is undetermined. The CDR3 has 15 residues. Deletions cut 6 bases from V and 4 bases from J, with 17 bases between. In DNA, the CDR3 is TGTGCCAGCAGCCGAGCACCATTAGGCGCAGATACGCAGTATTTT. Translating gives CASSRAPLGADTQYF.

In this sample, this clonotype turned up many times. V usage is TRBV7-2 and J usage is TRBJ1-4, with 7 bases that match TRBD1. Trimming at V came to 3 bases and at J to 5 bases, leaving 3 bases not matched to a gene. CDR1 and CDR2 (germline): SGHTA, FQGNSA. This CDR3 is built from 14 residues. This CDR3 is CASSLTGLNEKLFF. The CDR3 DNA sequence: TGTGCCAGCAGCTTGACAGGGTTGAATGAAAAACTGTTTTTT.

Many counts were recorded for this clonotype. V is TRBV7-9 and J is TRBJ2-7; 9 bases map to TRBD1. Germline V gives CDR1 SEHNR, CDR2 FQNEAQ (reference sequence). Trimming took 2 bases from V and 5 from J; bases not matched to a gene: 4. This CDR3 has 14 residues. The CDR3 sequence: CASSLPDRGHEQYF. In DNA form, the CDR3 reads TGTGCCAGCAGCTTACCGGACAGGGGCCACGAGCAGTACTTC.

To note about this clonotype: The junction departs from germline at one end; a sequencing error may be responsible. The chain combines TRBV7-9 with TRBJ2-7; the D gene is possibly TRBD1 (6 bases). There are 15 residues in the CDR3. Germline CDR1 is SEHNR and CDR2 is FQNEAQ (reference sequence). CDR3 in amino acids: CDSSTQQGSTYEQYF. CDR3 coding DNA: TGTGACAGCAGCACCCAACAGGGAAGTACCTACGAGCAGTACTTC. The whole variable domain, remainder taken from reference TRBV7-9 and TRBJ2-7, is DTGVSQNPRHKITKRGQNVTFRCDPISEHNRLYWYRQTLGQGPEFLTYFQNEAQLEKSRLLSDRFSAERPKGSFSTLEIQRTEQGDSAMYLCDSSTQQGSTYEQYFGPGTRLTVT.

This clonotype came up a few times. The genes are TRBV6-5 and TRBJ1-4; TRBD1 might be the D (5 bases). V lost 6 bases and J lost 4, with 12 bases in between. CDR1 is MNHEY and CDR2 is SVGAGI in the germline V gene. The CDR3 is 14 amino acids. DNA of the CDR3: TGTGCCAGCAGACTTGACAGAGTTAATGAAAAACTGTTTTTT. Protein sequence: CASRLDRVNEKLFF.

This clonotype came up a few times. This chain connects TRBV12-3 or TRBV12-4 to TRBJ2-1; maybe TRBD2 (7 bases). The CDR3 runs 12 residues. Trimming removed 6 bases from V and 11 bases from J, with 14 bases in between. The CDR3 DNA reads as TGTGCCAGCAGCAAAGGGGGGGCTAAGCAGTTCTTC. Translation gives CASSKGGAKQFF.

There are a few counts of this clonotype. The rearrangement links TRBV19 to TRBJ1-2; D ambiguous. V shed 3 bases and J shed 4 bases, with 15 bases lying between them. The length of the CDR3 is 15 residues. Germline V CDR1 and CDR2: LNHDA, SQIVND (reference sequence). In DNA form, the CDR3 reads TGTGCCAGTAGTATCGGTAAAAATCATATCTATGGCTACACCTTC. This codes for CASSIGKNHIYGYTF.

This clonotype was counted a single time. One end of the junction does not line up with germline, which may come from a read error. This chain joins TRBV5-4 and TRBJ2-1; the D gene is possibly TRBD1 (7 bases). CDR1 is SGHNT, CDR2 YYREEE, per germline (reference sequence). The CDR3 totals 15 residues. The CDR3 bases are TGTGCCAGCAGCTTTTACTCGACAGGGAGGAATGAGCAGTCCTTC. It yields the protein CASSFYSTGRNEQSF.

Of note for this clonotype: Because the CDR3 is missing its conserved closing phenylalanine or tryptophan, this is likely a read error. The chain employs TRBV7-9 and TRBJ2-1; 7 nucleotides match TRBD2. CDR1 and CDR2 from the germline V gene are SEHNR and FQNEAQ (reference sequence). V lost 1 base and J lost 3; bases outside the gene matches: 0. CDR3 size: 14 residues. CDR3 DNA: TGTGCCAGCAGCTTAGGGGGGGGCTACAATGAGCAGTTCTTA. Its translation: CASSLGGGYNEQFL.

The rearrangement joins TRBV11-2 to TRBJ2-7; 7 bases fit TRBD2. Germline trimming cut 8 bases from V and 3 bases from J; bases unmatched to any gene: 10. CDR1 SGHAT and CDR2 FQNNGV come from the germline V gene. This CDR3 is 14 amino acids long. CDR3: CASCSWGGDYEQYF. DNA of the CDR3: TGTGCCAGCTGCTCATGGGGGGGGGACTACGAGCAGTACTTC.

This chain joins TRBV19 and TRBJ2-1; possibly TRBD1 for D (6 bases). The CDR3 covers 14 residues. The germline V gene has CDR1 LNHDA and CDR2 SQIVND (reference sequence). V lost 7 bases and J lost 9, with 19 bases in between. This CDR3 is CASTGGQGPFEQFF. In nucleotides, the CDR3 is TGTGCCAGTACCGGCGGCCAGGGGCCGTTTGAGCAGTTCTTC.

Comment on this clonotype: This may arise from a read error, as a much more abundant clone is one base away. J is TRBJ2-7 and V is TRBV12-3 or TRBV12-4; D remains unclear. This CDR3 is 16 amino acids long. DNA for the CDR3: TGTGCCAGCAGTCTCTCCGCATCTGGGGTTTCCTACGAGAAGTACTTC. This encodes CASSLSASGVSYEKYF.

CDR3 nucleotides: TGTGCCAGCAGCCAAGAAAGACTAGCGGGGGGTTTTGTGCAGTTCTTC. Amino acid sequence: CASSQERLAGGFVQFF. The rearrangement joins TRBV6-2 or TRBV6-3 to TRBJ2-1, with 13 bases that match TRBD2. V lost 6 bases and J lost 12; bases outside the gene matches: 14. Germline V gene sequence: CDR1 MNHEY, CDR2 SVGEGT. The CDR3 sequence is 16 residues long.

V and J are TRBV2 and TRBJ2-1, with TRBD2 as a possible D gene (8 bases). Trimming removed 7 bases at V and 7 bases at J, with 20 bases between. Germline values: CDR1 SNHLY, CDR2 FYNNEI. This CDR3 region has 15 residues. The CDR3 region is CASIQLAVRGNEQFF. In nucleotides, the CDR3 is TGTGCCAGCATTCAACTAGCGGTCAGGGGGAATGAGCAGTTCTTC.

This clonotype was detected only a few times. The rearrangement uses TRBV7-8 and TRBJ1-3; D gene unclear. The CDR3 is made up of 14 amino acids. Germline V lookup: CDR1 SGHVS, CDR2 FQNEAQ. V lost 6 bases and J lost 3, with 12 bases in between. For the CDR3, the DNA is TGTGCCAGCAGTTCTTCCGGATTTGGAAACACCATATATTTT. Translated, it gives CASSSSGFGNTIYF.

Here the CDR3 reads CASSIPATSGTYEQYF. The CDR3 DNA sequence: TGTGCCAGTAGTATACCGGCCACTAGCGGTACCTACGAGCAGTACTTC. The rearrangement joins TRBV19 to TRBJ2-7, with TRBD2 matching 8 bases. Germline CDR1 LNHDA, CDR2 SQIVND (reference sequence). The CDR3 is made up of 16 amino acids. Trimming cost V 2 bases and J 2 bases; bases outside gene matches: 8.